This T cell receptor (beta chain) came from a study of Graves' ophthalmopathy and Graves' hyperthyroidism. Trimming removed 4 bases from V and 7 bases from J; junction bases left unmatched: 6. The CDR3 contains 13 residues. Germline CDR1 reads SGHDT; CDR2 reads YYEEEE. At least ten counts were recorded for this clonotype. Scientists amplified the TCR beta CDR3 regions from RNA transcripts. Second-round multiplex PCR followed a first-round RT-PCR using HTBI primers. From the multiplex PCR reads, TCRdb called clonotypes with MiXCR, one entry per CDR3 protein. The sample shows about 58,000 distinct CDR3 sequences, less than 65% of them seen only once.

The chain carries TRBV5-6 and TRBJ2-7, with 9 bases that match TRBD1. This clonotype was sampled from an adult woman with Graves' ophthalmopathy. Sequencing used peripheral blood. CDR3 DNA sequence: TGTGCCAGCAGCCGGGACAGGGTGGGAGAGCAGTACTTC. This codes for CASSRDRVGEQYF.